This T cell receptor beta chain was identified during a study of T cells in Graves' hyperthyroidism and ophthalmopathy. Findings and caveats of the study: The authors' 13 V-J model separated ophthalmopathy from stable hyperthyroidism. Within blood appeared most thyroid clonotypes that had expanded above 0.001.

RNA transcripts gave rise to amplified TCR beta CDR3 regions. First-round RT-PCR targeting the TCR CDR3 was performed with the HTBI primer set. TCRdb re-analysed the multiplex PCR reads in MiXCR, keeping a single row per CDR3 protein. Counted here are roughly 510,000 distinct CDR3 sequences, about a fifth occurring once; the ten biggest clones make up about 25%. Graves' hyperthyroidism was deemed stable given no ophthalmopathy progression within 18 months. Looked up from germline, CDR1 is MDHEN and CDR2 is SYDVKM. There are 15 residues in the CDR3. The V and J ends lost 7 bases and 3 bases, in that order; junction bases with no gene match: 10. This clonotype has ten or more counts. The antigen is not known.

This clonotype was sampled from a man aged 18 to 35 with Graves' hyperthyroidism. This chain uses TRBV28 with TRBJ1-1, with 8 bases aligning to TRBD1. Sequencing was done on a sample of blood. CDR3 in DNA: TGTGCCAGCACCGCTCTCAGGGGGCCCTACACTGAAGCTTTCTTT. This translates into CASTALRGPYTEAFF.